This TCR beta chain was sequenced during a study of cytomegalovirus exposure and HLA in healthy donors. Broader study findings: Using the classifier, cytomegalovirus status was reportedly diagnosed with high specificity and sensitivity. Researchers counted roughly 150 TCR beta chains as cytomegalovirus-associated.

J lost 3 bases, V lost 8 bases, and 7 bases had no gene match. CDR3 length equals 14 residues. The germline gives CDR1 SGHVS, CDR2 FQNEAQ. Separate from the 666-subject first cohort was the 120-subject validation cohort, to which the donors belonged. Libraries were prepared by immunoSEQ multiplex PCR; TCRdb keeps only in-frame clonotypes and omits some of them. Of 150,000 or so clones listed, less than 95% were seen once; the top ten hold over 1.5%. Turning to this clone: Its matching antigen is unknown.

This chain links TRBV7-8 with TRBJ2-3; 8 bases match TRBD2. Source material: PBMCs. The sequence came from a man aged 18-30 years in good health and CMV-seropositive. CDR3 coding DNA: TGTGCCAGCGCCAGCGGGAGATGGACAGATACGCAGTATTTT. It yields the protein CASASGRWTDTQYF. Full variable domain (outside the CDR3, taken from reference TRBV7-8 and TRBJ2-3): GAGVSQSPRYKVAKRGQDVALRCDPISGHVSLFWYQQALGQGPEFLTYFQNEAQLDKSGLPSDRFFAERPEGSVSTLKIQRTQQEDSAVYLCASASGRWTDTQYFGPGTRLTVL.